A selection of T cell receptor beta chains follows, all from one sample in a study of blood T cell repertoires in COVID-19. TCRdb's table, derived via immunoSEQ multiplex PCR, lists solely in-frame clones and lacks some. This sample has hundreds of thousands of clones; 85% to 90% occur once, and the top ten carry around 0.96%. The sample taken for sequencing was peripheral blood. Receptor source: a woman between 35 and 50 years old with COVID-19, enrolled during active disease. Each CDR3 is given with its conserved first and last residue. D genes are given only for firm matches. Clone size is not always given. Where it is, it says once, few, many or a class for expanded clones.

TRBV11-2	-	-	TRBJ1-6	CASSSRNQGSSYNSPLHF	TGTGCCAGCAGCTCCAGAAACCAGGGGAGCTCCTATAATTCACCCCTCCACTTT
TRBV28	-	TRBD1	TRBJ1-6	CASSLSDRTNSPLHF	TGTGCCAGCAGTTTATCGGACAGGACTAATTCACCCCTCCACTTT
TRBV18	once	TRBD2	TRBJ2-2	CASSRGLAFGGELFF	TGTGCCAGCTCACGGGGACTAGCGTTCGGCGGGGAGCTGTTTTTT
TRBV5-4	-	-	TRBJ2-5	CASSLRGKETQYF	TGTGCCAGCAGCTTGCGGGGAAAAGAGACCCAGTACTTC
TRBV5-1	-	-	TRBJ1-1	CASSSGSDNTEAFF	TGCGCCAGCAGTTCGGGATCGGACAACACTGAAGCTTTCTTT
TRBV28	-	-	TRBJ1-5	CASSLNSNQPQHF	TGTGCCAGCAGTTTAAACTCAAATCAGCCCCAGCATTTT
TRBV4-1	-	-	TRBJ2-3	CASSLTGMESTDTQYF	TGCGCCAGCAGCCTTACAGGGATGGAAAGCACAGATACGCAGTATTTT
TRBV5-1	-	TRBD1	TRBJ1-1	CASSSTGPEAFF	TGCGCCAGCAGCTCGACAGGGCCTGAAGCTTTCTTT
TRBV6-4	-	-	TRBJ1-2	CASSDSSHRALYGYTF	TGTGCCAGCAGTGACTCGTCTCACAGGGCCCTTTATGGCTACACCTTC
TRBV9	-	TRBD2	TRBJ2-3	CASSVVTSGASTDTQYF	TGTGCCAGCAGCGTAGTTACTAGCGGTGCTAGCACAGATACGCAGTATTTT
TRBV30	-	-	TRBJ1-6	CAWTVFSGSSYNSPLHF	TGTGCCTGGACCGTGTTTTCCGGGAGCTCCTATAATTCACCCCTCCACTTT
TRBV25-1	-	TRBD1	TRBJ1-1	CASSGDRGNTEAFF	TGTGCCAGCAGTGGAGACAGGGGGAACACTGAAGCTTTCTTT
TRBV30	-	-	TRBJ2-7	CAWSVSAERRQYF	TGTGCCTGGAGTGTAAGCGCCGAGCGAAGGCAGTACTTC
TRBV11-3	-	-	TRBJ2-2	CASSPQGAGELFF	TGTGCCAGCAGCCCACAGGGTGCCGGGGAGCTGTTTTTT
TRBV5-1	-	-	TRBJ2-2	CASSLRQLGGELFF	TGCGCCAGCAGCCTCCGACAGTTAGGCGGGGAGCTGTTTTTT
TRBV5-1	-	-	TRBJ2-1	CASSFTDSSYNEQFF	TGCGCCAGCAGCTTTACTGACAGTTCCTACAATGAGCAGTTCTTC
TRBV11-2	-	TRBD2	TRBJ2-7	CASSPSGGAYEQYF	TGTGCCAGCAGCCCAAGCGGGGGGGCCTACGAGCAGTACTTC
TRBV24-1	-	TRBD2	TRBJ2-1	CATSDLGSGGPYNEQFF	TGTGCCACCAGTGATTTGGGTAGCGGGGGGCCTTACAATGAGCAGTTCTTC
TRBV6-2/TRBV6-3	-	TRBD1	TRBJ1-2	CASSPQDRRYGYTF	TGTGCCAGCAGTCCCCAGGACAGGCGCTATGGCTACACCTTC
TRBV5-1	-	TRBD2	TRBJ2-1	CASSSVGAGGPGSYNEQFF	TGCGCCAGCAGCTCGGTGGGAGCGGGGGGGCCGGGCTCCTACAATGAGCAGTTCTTC